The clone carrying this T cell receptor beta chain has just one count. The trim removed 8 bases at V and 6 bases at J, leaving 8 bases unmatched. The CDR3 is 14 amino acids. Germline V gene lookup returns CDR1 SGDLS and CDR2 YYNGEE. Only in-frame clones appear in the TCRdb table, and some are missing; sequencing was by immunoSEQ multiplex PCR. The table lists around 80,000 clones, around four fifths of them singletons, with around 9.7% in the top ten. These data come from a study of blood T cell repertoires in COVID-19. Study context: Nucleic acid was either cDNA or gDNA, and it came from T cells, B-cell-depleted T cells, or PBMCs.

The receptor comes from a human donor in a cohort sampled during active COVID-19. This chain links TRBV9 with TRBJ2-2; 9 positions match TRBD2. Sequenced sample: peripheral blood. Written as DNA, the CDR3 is TGTGCCAGTAGACTAGCGGACCACTCCGGGGAGCTGTTTTTT. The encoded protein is CASRLADHSGELFF.